The T cell receptor beta chain described here comes from a study of OX40 agonist ivuxolimab in advanced cancers. Looking at the study overall: Ivuxolimab was an agonistic, fully human IgG2 monoclonal antibody directed against OX40 (CD134), a costimulatory receptor. Of the roughly 54 patients in dose escalation, about 19 had hepatocellular carcinoma, around 15 had melanoma, 9 had renal cell carcinoma and 9 had head and neck cancer. Intravenous ivuxolimab was administered to patients every 2 weeks at six dose levels: 0.01, 0.1, 0.3, 1.5, 3 and 10 mg/kg. Patients were allowed to have had prior anti-PD-1, anti-PD-L1 or anti-CTLA-4 therapy, and approximately 39% of the dose-escalation patients had been treated with checkpoint inhibitors. In the dose-escalation cohort, approximately 82% of patients were male, and the mean age was roughly 60 years, with a range of roughly 20 to 85. The paper describes the monotherapy dose-escalation part (N ≈ 52 patients) of the phase I trial of ivuxolimab. Partial responses occurred in three dose-escalation patients, of whom one had hepatocellular carcinoma and two had cutaneous melanoma. Peripheral TCRbeta sequencing aimed to test whether ivuxolimab altered TCR sequence diversity and caused clonal T-cell expansion.

On the study overall, not on this receptor specifically: In partial responders in the 0.1-3.0 mg/kg groups, normalized peripheral clonal expansion was found to be among the lowest, especially among CD8+ T cells. The antigen specificity of the peripheral T cells that underwent clonal expansion was not determined. Clonal expansion of both CD4+ and CD8+ blood T cells was observed from baseline to week 6 at doses 0.1 to 3.0 mg/kg. Low levels of normalized T-cell clonal expansion were also seen in some patients who did not respond. On average, CD8+ T cells showed more expanded clones than CD4+ T cells after ivuxolimab.

Patients with autoimmune disease history or receiving systemic immunosuppression were excluded from the trial. Peripheral blood for TCR sequencing was collected from all dose cohorts at baseline, on cycle 4 day 1, and on cycle 7 day 1. Samples came from an open-label, multicenter, first-in-human phase I dose-escalation trial of ivuxolimab. Adults with locally advanced or metastatic head and neck squamous cell, hepatocellular, melanoma or renal cell carcinoma were enrolled in the trial. Before TCR sequencing, CD4+ and CD8+ T cells were separately sorted from peripheral blood. With regard to this clone: Its specific antigen is unknown. No base qualities exist here, and no much larger clone lies one base off it.

Genomic DNA was isolated from the sorted cells so that the TCRbeta CDR3 region could be sequenced. TCRbeta CDR3 regions were sequenced using the immunoSEQ Assay. In TCRdb, the immuneACCESS table is reduced to in-frame sequences with V and J assigned. These tables do not hold every clone; where another copy was compared, an unresolved V gene accounts for under half, and the others remain unexplained. This sample holds about 82,000 clones; more than 90% were observed only once. The top ten constitute 0.6% to 0.7% of the sample. The receptor's source is an adult with an advanced solid tumor such as melanoma, head and neck, liver or kidney cancer. This specimen consisted of CD4+ or CD8+ T cells sorted from blood, obtained in a trial of the OX40 agonist ivuxolimab.

The sequenced DNA is TGTGCCAGCAGCCCATTTACTAGCGGTAGCTCCTACAATGAGCAGTTCTTC. It is translated as CASSPFTSGSSYNEQFF. The chain is assembled from TRBV11-2 and TRBJ2-1; TRBD2 lines up with 8 middle nucleotides. The CDR3 numbers 17 residues from cysteine through phenylalanine. The read is trimmed to its CDR3 DNA, 51 bases read in frame from base 1. Looking up the germline V gene yields CDR1 SGHAT and CDR2 FQNNGV. The V end gives up 5 bases and the J end 0 bases, leaving 9 bases in the junction not matched to a gene.